The clone carrying this T cell receptor beta chain has ten or more counts. These data are taken from a study of early T cells in non-severe SARS-CoV-2 infection. CDR1 is SGHAT and CDR2 is FQNNGV in the germline V gene. The CDR3 contains 13 residues. Trimming cost V 4 bases and J 2 bases, with 8 bases left between them. Individual cDNA molecules received unique molecular identifiers during library preparation. TCRdb re-analysed the 5' RACE reads in MiXCR, keeping a single row per CDR3 protein. Of about 70,000 distinct CDR3 sequences in the sample, around 11% were seen once. This chain links TRBV11-2 with TRBJ1-2; D unresolved. Input material: whole blood. This TCR came from an adult who was a healthcare worker with PCR-confirmed SARS-CoV-2 infection or an uninfected control (not recorded which). The CDR3 nucleotides are TGTGCCAGCAGCTCCGACTTAAACTATGGCTACACCTTC. Its protein product is CASSSDLNYGYTF.